The entry below gives a single T cell receptor beta chain sequence along with its context. These data come from a study of blood T cell repertoires in COVID-19. For the study at large: From the United States, Italy and Spain came samples of acute and convalescent COVID-19.

Study processing details: Reference gene primer amplification gave nucleated cell count estimates. Generated by immunoSEQ multiplex PCR, the TCRdb table keeps only in-frame clones and is missing some. V and J calls plus clone size are reproduced from that table; the DNA served to infer D and trimming. The sample carries about 480,000 clones, 89% recorded once. The V end lost 4 bases, the J end lost 6 bases, and 10 bases lay between the germline ends. The germline CDR1 and CDR2 sequences are SGHVS and FNYEAQ. The CDR3 contains 12 residues. Patients in Seattle were enrolled during active infection, then followed longitudinally.

The sequence was collected from a man in his late teens or twenties with COVID-19, enrolled during active disease. Sequenced input: peripheral blood. The chain combines TRBV7-6 with TRBJ2-7, with TRBD2 as a possible D gene (6 bases). CDR3 nucleotides: TGTGCCAGCAGCTCAACTAGCCCCGAGCAGTACTTC. Residues: CASSSTSPEQYF.